This entry describes one TCR beta chain. The germline V and J ends were trimmed by 2 bases and 0 bases, with 7 bases remaining between them. Germline CDR1 and CDR2: SGHAT and FQNNGV. There are 14 residues in the CDR3. The data belong to a study of T cells after yellow fever vaccination. One entry per CDR3 protein, called by TCRdb with MiXCR from the 5' RACE reads. The data show some 320,000 distinct CDR3 sequences, over 3.5% seen once. This receptor was taken from a young man who received the YFV17D yellow fever vaccine. The rearrangement links TRBV11-2 to TRBJ1-2; no clear D. The sample was PBMCs, taken 15 days after the yellow fever booster vaccination. The CDR3 protein is CASSLLGSNYGYTF. For the CDR3, the DNA is TGTGCCAGCAGCTTACTGGGGTCTAACTATGGCTACACCTTC.